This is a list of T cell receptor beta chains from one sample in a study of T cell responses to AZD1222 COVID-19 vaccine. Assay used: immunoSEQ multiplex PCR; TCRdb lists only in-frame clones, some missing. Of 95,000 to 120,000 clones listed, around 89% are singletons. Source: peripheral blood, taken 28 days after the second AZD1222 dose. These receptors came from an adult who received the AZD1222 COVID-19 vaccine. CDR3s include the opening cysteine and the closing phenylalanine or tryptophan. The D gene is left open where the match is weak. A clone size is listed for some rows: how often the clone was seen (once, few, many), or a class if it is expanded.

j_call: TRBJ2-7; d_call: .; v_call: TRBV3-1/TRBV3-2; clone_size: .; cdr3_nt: TGTGCCGGCAGCGCGGGTCCTGGCGACGAGCAGTACTTC; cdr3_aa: CAGSAGPGDEQYF
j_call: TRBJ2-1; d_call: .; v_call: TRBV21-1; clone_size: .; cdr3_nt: TGTGCCAGCAGCAAAGTCATATCCCGGGAGAGCTCCTACAATGAGCAGTTCTTC; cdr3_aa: CASSKVISRESSYNEQFF
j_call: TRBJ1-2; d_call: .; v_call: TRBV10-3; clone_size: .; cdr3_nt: TGTGCCATCAGTGAGTCAGGCCAGTTGAGCTATGGCTACACCTTC; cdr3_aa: CAISESGQLSYGYTF
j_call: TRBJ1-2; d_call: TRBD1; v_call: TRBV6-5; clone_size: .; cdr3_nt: TGTGCCAGCGGACCCAGGGGGCGCCGAAACTATGGCTACACCTTC; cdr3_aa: CASGPRGRRNYGYTF
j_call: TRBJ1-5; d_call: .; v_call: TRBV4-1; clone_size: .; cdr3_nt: TGCGCCAGCAGCCAAGGGGCAGGGAGCAATCAGCCCCAGCATTTT; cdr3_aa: CASSQGAGSNQPQHF
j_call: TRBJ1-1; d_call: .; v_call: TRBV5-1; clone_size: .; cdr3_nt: TGCGCCAGCAGCACGAAGACAGGCTCGCAAGTAGAAGCTTTCTTT; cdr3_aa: CASSTKTGSQVEAFF
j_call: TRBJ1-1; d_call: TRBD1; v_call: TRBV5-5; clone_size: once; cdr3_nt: TGTGCCAGCAGCAAATTTGGACAGGCGTCGAGGAACACTGAAGCTTTCTTT; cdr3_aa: CASSKFGQASRNTEAFF
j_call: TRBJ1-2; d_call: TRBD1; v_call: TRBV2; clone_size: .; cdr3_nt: TGTGCCAGCAGGGTGGGACAGGACTATGGCTACACCTTC; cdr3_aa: CASRVGQDYGYTF
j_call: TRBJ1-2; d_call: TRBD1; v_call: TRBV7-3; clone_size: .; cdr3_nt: TGTGCCAGCAGCTTACAGGGGGGCTATGGCTACACCTTC; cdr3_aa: CASSLQGGYGYTF
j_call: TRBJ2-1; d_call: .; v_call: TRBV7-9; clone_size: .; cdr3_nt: TGTGCCAGCAGCCTCCGGAACAATGAGCAGTTCTTC; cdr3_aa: CASSLRNNEQFF
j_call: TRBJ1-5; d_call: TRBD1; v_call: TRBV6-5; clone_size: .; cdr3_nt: TGTGCCAGCAGACCCGGACAGGGATCTCAGCCCCAGCATTTT; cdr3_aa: CASRPGQGSQPQHF
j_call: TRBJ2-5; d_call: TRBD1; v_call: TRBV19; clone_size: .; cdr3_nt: TGTGCCAGTAGTATTGGACAGGGCGCGGAGACCCAGTACTTC; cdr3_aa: CASSIGQGAETQYF
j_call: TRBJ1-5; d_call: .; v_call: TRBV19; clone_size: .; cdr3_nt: TGTGCCAGTAGTTTACAGGGCAATCAGCCCCAGCATTTT; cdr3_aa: CASSLQGNQPQHF
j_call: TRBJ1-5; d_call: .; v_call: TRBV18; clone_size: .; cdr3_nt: TGTGCCAGCTCACCCGAGGGCAATCAGCCCCAGCATTTT; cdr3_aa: CASSPEGNQPQHF
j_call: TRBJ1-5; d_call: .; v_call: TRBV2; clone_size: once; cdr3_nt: TGTGCCAGCAGTAAACAGGGTTCTGGGAATCAGCCCCAGCATTTT; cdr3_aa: CASSKQGSGNQPQHF
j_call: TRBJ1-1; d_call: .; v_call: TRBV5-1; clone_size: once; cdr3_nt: TGCGCCAGCAGCTTAAGGACCGAAACCCGTGAAGCTTTCTTT; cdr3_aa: CASSLRTETREAFF
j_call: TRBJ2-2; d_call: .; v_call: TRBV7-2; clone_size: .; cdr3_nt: TGTGCCAGCAGCTGGCTGGGGCAGGGGAACACCGGGGAGCTGTTTTTT; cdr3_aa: CASSWLGQGNTGELFF
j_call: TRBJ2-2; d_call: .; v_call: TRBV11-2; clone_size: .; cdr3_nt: TGTGCCAGCAGCTCCGTAAGGAACACCGGGGAGCTGTTTTTT; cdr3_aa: CASSSVRNTGELFF
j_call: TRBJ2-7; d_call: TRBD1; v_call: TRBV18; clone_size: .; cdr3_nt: TGTGCCAGCTCGCCGGGACAGGGGGCCTTCTACGAGCAGTACTTC; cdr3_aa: CASSPGQGAFYEQYF
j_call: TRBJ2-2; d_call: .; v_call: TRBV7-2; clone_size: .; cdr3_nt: TGTGCCAGCTGGGCAGGACAGAACACCGGGGAGCTGTTTTTT; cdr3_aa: CASWAGQNTGELFF
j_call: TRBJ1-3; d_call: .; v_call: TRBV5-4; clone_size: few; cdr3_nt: TGTGCCAGCAGCTTACAGGGAAGCACTGGAAACACCATATATTTT; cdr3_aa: CASSLQGSTGNTIYF
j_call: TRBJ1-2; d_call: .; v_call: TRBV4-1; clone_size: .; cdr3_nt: TGCGCCAGCAGCCAAGTGACAAGACAGAACTATGGCTACACCTTC; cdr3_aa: CASSQVTRQNYGYTF
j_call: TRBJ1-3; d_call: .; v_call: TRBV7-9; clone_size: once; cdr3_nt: TGTGCCAGCAGCTTAGGTGCTGGACAGATCTCTGGAAACACCATATATTTT; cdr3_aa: CASSLGAGQISGNTIYF
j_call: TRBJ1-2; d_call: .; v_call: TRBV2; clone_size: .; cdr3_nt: TGTGCCAGCTCTAGACGCGAAGCCTATGGCTACACCTTC; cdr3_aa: CASSRREAYGYTF
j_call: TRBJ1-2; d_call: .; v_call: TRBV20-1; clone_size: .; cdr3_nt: TGCAGTGCTAGTTGGGGACAACTAGGGTATGGCTACACCTTC; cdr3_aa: CSASWGQLGYGYTF
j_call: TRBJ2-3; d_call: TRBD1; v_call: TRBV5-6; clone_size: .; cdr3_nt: TGTGCCAGCAGCCCTATACCGGGACAGGGGAAGGGAGATACGCAGTATTTT; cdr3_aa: CASSPIPGQGKGDTQYF